The 18 T cell receptor beta chains given below trace back to one sample, sequenced in a study of control samples from healthy donors and cancer patients. Here immunoSEQ multiplex PCR was the method, and the copy in TCRdb shows in-frame clones only, minus some. The sample yields 100,000 to 150,000 clones, more than 85% seen once. The sample taken for sequencing was blood. Receptors originate from a man younger than 30 in good health.

This chain uses TRBV2 with TRBJ1-5; TRBD1 matches 7 bases. V lost 3 bases and J lost 5; bases outside the gene matches: 1. The CDR3 is 13 amino acids. Germline CDR1 SNHLY, CDR2 FYNNEI. CDR3 DNA sequence: TGTGCCAGCAGTGACAGGGGGTATCAGCCCCAGCATTTT. It is translated as CASSDRGYQPQHF. Combining the CDR3 with reference TRBV2 and TRBJ1-5 gives the whole variable domain EPEVTQTPSHQVTQMGQEVILRCVPISNHLYFYWYRQILGQKVEFLVSFYNNEISEKSEIFDDQFSVERPDGSNFTLKIRSTKLEDSAMYFCASSDRGYQPQHFGDGTRLSIL.

V usage is TRBV27 and J usage is TRBJ2-1; a possible D gene is TRBD2 (5 bases). The germline V gene encodes CDR1 MNHEY and CDR2 SMNVEV (reference sequence). This CDR3 region has 14 residues. Trimming left V 0 bases short and J 5 bases short, with 8 bases between. Written as DNA, the CDR3 is TGTGCCAGCAGTTTATCTCCTAGCCACAATGAGCAGTTCTTC. The encoded protein is CASSLSPSHNEQFF.

The J gene is TRBJ2-3, the V gene TRBV6-4, with 10 bases fitting TRBD1. Per germline, CDR1 MRHNA and CDR2 SNTAGT. The CDR3 sequence is 15 residues long. Trimming took 0 bases from V and 8 from J; bases not matched to a gene: 5. CDR3 region: CASSDSTGGSGTQYF. The CDR3 nucleotides read TGTGCCAGCAGTGACTCGACAGGGGGCTCGGGTACGCAGTATTTT.

V and J are TRBV5-1 and TRBJ2-1, with D possibly called TRBD1 or TRBD2 (6 bases each). V lost 2 bases and J 6 bases, leaving 12 bases between the germline ends. The CDR3 has 14 residues. Germline lookup yields CDR1 SGHRS and CDR2 YFSETQ. CDR3 sequence reads: CASSFTGASNEQFF. DNA of the CDR3: TGCGCCAGCAGCTTCACGGGGGCCTCCAATGAGCAGTTCTTC.

The rearrangement uses TRBV29-1 and TRBJ1-1; D remains ambiguous. The CDR3 extends over 13 amino acids. Germline CDR1 SQVTM, CDR2 ANQGSEA. V lost 3 bases to trimming and J lost 5 bases, with 13 bases between them. Here the CDR3 reads CSVDSGFLTEAFF. Written as DNA, the CDR3 is TGCAGCGTTGATTCAGGTTTTTTAACTGAAGCTTTCTTT.

This chain links TRBV6-5 with TRBJ1-6; no clear D. The CDR3 runs 14 residues. Germline CDR1 MNHEY, CDR2 SVGAGI. Deletions cut 9 bases from V and 1 base from J, with 10 bases between. CDR3 in amino acids: CASRQTSYNSPLHF. In nucleotides, the CDR3 is TGTGCCAGTCGCCAGACTTCCTATAATTCACCCCTCCACTTT.

The rearrangement links TRBV5-6 to TRBJ2-3, with 9 bases fitting TRBD2. The germline gives CDR1 SGHDT, CDR2 YYEEEE. The CDR3 has 16 amino acids. Germline trimming cut 3 bases from V and 5 bases from J; bases unmatched to any gene: 10. Here the CDR3 reads CASSSLSGGLVDTQYF. CDR3 sequence (DNA): TGTGCCAGCAGCTCCCTTAGCGGGGGATTGGTAGATACGCAGTATTTT.

The chain recombines TRBV12-5 with TRBJ1-5; D is undetermined. With 3 bases removed from V and 0 bases from J, the gap between germline ends came to 6 bases. The CDR3 consists of 14 residues. Per germline, CDR1 LGHNT and CDR2 FRNRAP. CDR3 sequence: CASGLGLSNQPQHF. In DNA, the CDR3 is TGTGCTAGTGGTTTAGGACTTAGCAATCAGCCCCAGCATTTT.

V is TRBV5-1 and J is TRBJ2-2; a weak D match, TRBD1 (5 bases). Germline values: CDR1 SGHRS, CDR2 YFSETQ. The V end lost 4 bases, the J end lost 2 bases, and 12 bases lay between the germline ends. The CDR3 totals 15 residues. The DNA of the CDR3 is TGCGCCAGCAGCCTGGACAAACTAAACACCGGGGAGCTGTTTTTT. Its protein is CASSLDKLNTGELFF.

The chain links TRBV15 to TRBJ2-5; D might be TRBD2 (5 bases). The germline CDR1 and CDR2 sequences are LNHNV and YYDKDF (reference sequence). CDR3 length equals 14 residues. The V gene lost 1 base and the J gene lost 1 base, with 7 bases spanning the gap. The CDR3 DNA reads TGTGCCACCAGCAGAGGGCTAGCCCAAGAGACCCAGTACTTC. This codes for CATSRGLAQETQYF.

The rearrangement links TRBV6-5 to TRBJ1-1; TRBD1 aligns across 7 bases. This CDR3 is built from 13 residues. After removal of 11 bases from V and 9 bases from J, the junction contained 15 bases not matched to a gene. Germline CDR1 MNHEY, CDR2 SVGAGI. CDR3 residues: CAATSRTGNQAFF. CDR3 bases: TGTGCCGCCACGTCCCGGACAGGTAATCAAGCTTTCTTT.

This chain uses TRBV6-6 with TRBJ1-5, with a possible D match to TRBD1 (6 bases). Germline V gene lookup returns CDR1 MNHNY and CDR2 SVGAGI (reference sequence). This CDR3 region has 16 residues. Trimming took 5 bases from V and 0 from J, leaving 14 bases between them. CDR3 nucleotides: TGTGCCAGCAGTCCCCCCCGGACAGATAGCAATCAGCCCCAGCATTTT. Protein product: CASSPPRTDSNQPQHF.

This clone has only one observation. The chain uses TRBV5-4 and TRBJ2-5; D not resolved. The V gene lost 2 bases and the J gene lost 2 bases, with 7 bases spanning the gap. CDR3 length: 13 residues. Germline assignment: CDR1 SGHNT and CDR2 YYREEE (reference sequence). The CDR3 loop reads CASSFSIQETQYF. For the CDR3, the DNA is TGTGCCAGCAGCTTTTCCATACAAGAGACCCAGTACTTC.

V gene TRBV12-3 or TRBV12-4 combines with J gene TRBJ1-2, with D unclear. Trimming took 3 bases from V and 8 from J, leaving 13 bases between them. The CDR3 extends over 13 amino acids. The DNA for the CDR3 is TGTGCCAGCAGTTTGACGAAAAAAGAGGGCTACACCTTC. Translating it yields CASSLTKKEGYTF.

The chain is built from TRBV2 and TRBJ1-5, with a weak D call TRBD1 (6 bases). This CDR3 has 16 residues. The V and J ends lost 2 bases and 11 bases respectively, with 22 bases between them. Germline CDR1 is SNHLY and CDR2 is FYNNEI. The CDR3: CASSETMGASAVAQHF. Here the CDR3 DNA reads TGTGCCAGCAGTGAAACGATGGGGGCGTCCGCTGTGGCCCAGCATTTT.

V is TRBV5-1 and J is TRBJ2-5, with 8 bases that match TRBD2. V lost 2 bases, J lost 6 bases, and 6 bases stayed unmatched. Per germline, CDR1 SGHRS and CDR2 YFSETQ. The CDR3 is 14 residues long. CDR3 sequence: CASSLAGARQTQYF. DNA of the CDR3: TGCGCCAGCAGCTTAGCGGGGGCGCGGCAGACCCAGTACTTC.

The chain couples TRBV6-1 to TRBJ2-7, with 9 bases lining up with TRBD1. Per the germline V gene, CDR1 is MNHNS and CDR2 is SASEGT. V was clipped by 2 bases and J by 3 bases; unmatched bases: 2. This CDR3 spans 14 amino acids. CDR3 sequence: CASSESGQGYEQYF. CDR3 DNA sequence: TGTGCCAGCAGTGAATCGGGACAGGGCTACGAGCAGTACTTC.

The chain combines TRBV9 with TRBJ1-1; D gene uncertain. The CDR3 covers 14 residues. Germline values: CDR1 SGDLS, CDR2 YYNGEE. Trimming left V 0 bases short and J 1 base short, with 7 bases between. The CDR3 sequence: CASSVASTNTEAFF. The CDR3 DNA reads TGTGCCAGCAGCGTAGCGTCCACGAACACTGAAGCTTTCTTT.